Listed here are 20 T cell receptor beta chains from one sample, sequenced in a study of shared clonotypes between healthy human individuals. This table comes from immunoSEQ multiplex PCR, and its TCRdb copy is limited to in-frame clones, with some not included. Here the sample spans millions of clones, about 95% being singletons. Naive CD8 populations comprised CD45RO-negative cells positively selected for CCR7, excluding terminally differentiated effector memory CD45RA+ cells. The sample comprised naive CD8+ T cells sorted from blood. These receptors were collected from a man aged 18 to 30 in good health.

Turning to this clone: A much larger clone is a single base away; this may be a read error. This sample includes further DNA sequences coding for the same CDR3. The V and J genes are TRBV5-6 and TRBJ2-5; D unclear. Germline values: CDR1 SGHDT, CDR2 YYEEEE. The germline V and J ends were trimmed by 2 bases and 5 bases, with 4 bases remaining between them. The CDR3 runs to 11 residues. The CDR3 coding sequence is TGTGCCAGCAGCTTCCAGGAGACCCAGTACTTC. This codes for CASSFQETQYF.

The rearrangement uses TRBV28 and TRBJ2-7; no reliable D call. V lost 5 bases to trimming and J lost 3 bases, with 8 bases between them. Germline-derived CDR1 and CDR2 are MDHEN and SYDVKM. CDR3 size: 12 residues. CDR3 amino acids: CASSLAFYEQYF. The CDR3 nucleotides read TGTGCCAGCAGTCTTGCCTTCTACGAGCAGTACTTC.

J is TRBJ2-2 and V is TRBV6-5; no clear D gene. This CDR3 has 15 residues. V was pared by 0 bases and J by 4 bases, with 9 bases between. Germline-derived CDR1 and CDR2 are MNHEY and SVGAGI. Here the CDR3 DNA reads TGTGCCAGCAGTTACTCGAGAAGCTCCACCGGGGAGCTGTTTTTT. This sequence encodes CASSYSRSSTGELFF.

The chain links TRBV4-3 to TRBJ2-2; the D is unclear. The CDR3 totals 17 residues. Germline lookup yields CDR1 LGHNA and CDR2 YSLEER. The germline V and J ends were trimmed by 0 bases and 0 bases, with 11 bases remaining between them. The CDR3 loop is CASSQEFSVPNTGELFF. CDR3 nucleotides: TGCGCCAGCAGCCAAGAATTCAGCGTACCGAACACCGGGGAGCTGTTTTTT.

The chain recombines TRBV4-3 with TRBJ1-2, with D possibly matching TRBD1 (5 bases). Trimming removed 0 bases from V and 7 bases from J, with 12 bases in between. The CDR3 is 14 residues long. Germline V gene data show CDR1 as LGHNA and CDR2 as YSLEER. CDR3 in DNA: TGCGCCAGCAGCCAAGATCCTAATGGGGCTGGCTACACCTTC. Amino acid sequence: CASSQDPNGAGYTF.

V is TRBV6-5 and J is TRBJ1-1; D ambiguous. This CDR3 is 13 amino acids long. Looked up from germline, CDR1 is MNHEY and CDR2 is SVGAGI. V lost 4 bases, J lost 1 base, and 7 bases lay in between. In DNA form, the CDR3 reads TGTGCCAGCAGTTCCACGGAGAACACTGAAGCTTTCTTT. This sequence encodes CASSSTENTEAFF.

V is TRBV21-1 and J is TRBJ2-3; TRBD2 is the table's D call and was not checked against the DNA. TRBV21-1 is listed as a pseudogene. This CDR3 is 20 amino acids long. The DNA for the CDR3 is TGTGCCAGCAGCAAGTTCCCCCCGCGCGGTTGGCGAACTAGCACAGATACGCAGTATTTT. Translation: CASSKFPPRGWRTSTDTQYF.

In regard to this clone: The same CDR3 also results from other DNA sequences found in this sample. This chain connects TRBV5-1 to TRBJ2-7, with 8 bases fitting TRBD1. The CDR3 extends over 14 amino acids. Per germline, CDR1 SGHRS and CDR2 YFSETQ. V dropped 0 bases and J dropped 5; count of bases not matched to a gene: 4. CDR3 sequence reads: CASSLGQGANEQYF. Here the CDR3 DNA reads TGCGCCAGCAGCTTGGGCCAGGGGGCGAACGAGCAGTACTTC. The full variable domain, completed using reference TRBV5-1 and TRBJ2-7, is KAGVTQTPRYLIKTRGQQVTLSCSPISGHRSVSWYQQTPGQGLQFLFEYFSETQRNKGNFPGRFSGRQFSNSRSEMNVSTLELGDSALYLCASSLGQGANEQYFGPGTRLTVT.

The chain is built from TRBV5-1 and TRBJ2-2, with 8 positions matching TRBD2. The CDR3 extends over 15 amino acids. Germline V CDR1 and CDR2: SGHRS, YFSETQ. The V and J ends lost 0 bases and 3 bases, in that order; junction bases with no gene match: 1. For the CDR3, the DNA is TGCGCCAGCAGCTTGGCGGGAGGGTACACCGGGGAGCTGTTTTTT. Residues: CASSLAGGYTGELFF.

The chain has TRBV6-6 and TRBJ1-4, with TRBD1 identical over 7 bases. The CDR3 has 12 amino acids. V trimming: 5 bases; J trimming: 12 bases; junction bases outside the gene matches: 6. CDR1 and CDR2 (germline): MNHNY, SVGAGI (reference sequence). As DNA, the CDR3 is TGTGCCAGCAGTCAGGACAGGACGGAACTGTTTTTT. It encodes CASSQDRTELFF.

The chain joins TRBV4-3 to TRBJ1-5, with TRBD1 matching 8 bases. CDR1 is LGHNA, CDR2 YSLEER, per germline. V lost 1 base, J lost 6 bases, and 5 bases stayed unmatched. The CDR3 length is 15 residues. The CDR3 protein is CASSQGQGSGQPQHF. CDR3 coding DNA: TGCGCCAGCAGCCAAGGACAGGGGAGTGGTCAGCCCCAGCATTTT.

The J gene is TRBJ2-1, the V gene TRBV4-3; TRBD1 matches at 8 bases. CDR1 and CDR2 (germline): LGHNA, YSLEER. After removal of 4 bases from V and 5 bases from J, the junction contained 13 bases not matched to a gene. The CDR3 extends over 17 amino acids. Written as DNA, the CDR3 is TGCGCCAGCAGCCTCTACCCGACAGGGGTAAGCGACAATGAGCAGTTCTTC. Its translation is CASSLYPTGVSDNEQFF.

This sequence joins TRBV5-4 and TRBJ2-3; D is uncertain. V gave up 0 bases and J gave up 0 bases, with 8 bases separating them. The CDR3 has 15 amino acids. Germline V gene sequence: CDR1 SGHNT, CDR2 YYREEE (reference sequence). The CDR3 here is CASSLDYLSTDTQYF. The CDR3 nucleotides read TGTGCCAGCAGCTTGGACTACCTCAGCACAGATACGCAGTATTTT.

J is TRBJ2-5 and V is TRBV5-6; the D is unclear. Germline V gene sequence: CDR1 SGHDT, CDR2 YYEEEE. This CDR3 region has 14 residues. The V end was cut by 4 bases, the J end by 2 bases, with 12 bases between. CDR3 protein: CASSHPGYQETQYF. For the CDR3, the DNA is TGTGCCAGCAGCCATCCGGGTTATCAAGAGACCCAGTACTTC.

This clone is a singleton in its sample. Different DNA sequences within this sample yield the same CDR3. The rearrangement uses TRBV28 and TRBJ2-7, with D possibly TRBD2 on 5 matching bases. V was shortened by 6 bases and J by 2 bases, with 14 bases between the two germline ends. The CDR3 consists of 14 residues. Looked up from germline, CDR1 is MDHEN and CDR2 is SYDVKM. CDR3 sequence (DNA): TGTGCCAGCAGCTATTCCGGAGGCACCTACGAGCAGTACTTC. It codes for CASSYSGGTYEQYF. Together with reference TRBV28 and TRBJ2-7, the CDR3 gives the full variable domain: DVKVTQSSRYLVKRTGEKVFLECVQDMDHENMFWYRQDPGLGLRLIYFSYDVKMKEKGDIPEGYSVSREKKERFSLILESASTNQTSMYLCASSYSGGTYEQYFGPGTRLTVT.

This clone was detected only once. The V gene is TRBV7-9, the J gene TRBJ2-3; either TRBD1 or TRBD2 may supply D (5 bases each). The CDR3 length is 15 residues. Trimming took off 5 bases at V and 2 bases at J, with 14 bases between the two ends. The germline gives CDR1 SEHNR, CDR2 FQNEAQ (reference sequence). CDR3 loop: CASSPVGDPTDTQYF. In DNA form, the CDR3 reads TGTGCCAGCAGCCCCGTGGGGGACCCCACAGATACGCAGTATTTT.

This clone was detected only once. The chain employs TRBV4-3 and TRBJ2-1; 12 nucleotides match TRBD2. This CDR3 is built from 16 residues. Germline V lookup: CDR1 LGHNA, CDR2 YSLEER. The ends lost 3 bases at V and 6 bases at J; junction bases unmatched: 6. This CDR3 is CASSQLLAGGTNEQFF. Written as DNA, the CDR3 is TGCGCCAGCAGCCAGTTACTAGCGGGAGGAACCAATGAGCAGTTCTTC.

The CDR3 bases are TGTGCCAGTAGGGGTGCTACAGGGGAGCGCTATGGCTACACCTTC. Protein product: CASRGATGERYGYTF. The genes are TRBV19 and TRBJ1-2; 7 bases fit TRBD1. V gave up 6 bases and J gave up 4 bases; unmatched junction bases: 11. This CDR3 has 15 amino acids. From germline, CDR1 is LNHDA and CDR2 SQIVND (reference sequence).

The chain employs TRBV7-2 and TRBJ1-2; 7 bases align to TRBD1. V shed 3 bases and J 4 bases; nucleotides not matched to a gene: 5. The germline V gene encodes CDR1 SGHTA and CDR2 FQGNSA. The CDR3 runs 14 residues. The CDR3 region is CASSFGTDGYGYTF. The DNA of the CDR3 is TGTGCCAGCAGCTTTGGGACAGATGGCTATGGCTACACCTTC.

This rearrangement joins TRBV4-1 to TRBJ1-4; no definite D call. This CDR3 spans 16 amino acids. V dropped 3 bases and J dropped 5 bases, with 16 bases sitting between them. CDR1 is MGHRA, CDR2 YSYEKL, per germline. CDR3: CASSHGPGAENEKLFF. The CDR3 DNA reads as TGCGCCAGCAGCCATGGGCCGGGAGCCGAAAATGAAAAACTGTTTTTT.